This T cell receptor beta chain was documented in a study of vaccination and CD4 T cells after COVID-19. Study details: Researchers treated cells with overlapping spike peptides taken from SARS-CoV-2, HCoV-NL63, HCoV-OC43 and HCoV-229E.

As to treatment: roughly 10-day PBMC culture with coronavirus spike peptide pools or control peptides (ViraFEST assay). With peptide pools, ViraFEST first expanded antigen-specific T cells and afterwards sequenced their TCRs. The count of this clonotype is one. What it recognizes is unknown. The CDR3 has 13 amino acids. Trimming took 4 bases from V and 4 from J, leaving 10 bases between them. Germline-derived CDR1 and CDR2 are MNHNS and SASEGT. Sequenced with the Oncomine TCR Beta short-read assay was DNA taken from cultured CD4+ T cells. Using the QIAamp micro DNA kit, genomic DNA was extracted from the CD4+ T cells that had been cultured. TCRdb re-called the PCR reads through MiXCR, storing one row per CDR3 protein. Of some 15,000 distinct CDR3 sequences listed, 50% to 75% were seen once; the top ten hold 15% to 20%.

What was sequenced was CD4+ T cells from blood, cultured in vitro. This TCR came from a human donor who had recovered from COVID-19. This chain connects TRBV6-1 to TRBJ2-5; a possible D gene is TRBD2 (7 bases). CDR3: CASSARGGETQYF. As DNA, the CDR3 is TGTGCCAGCAGTGCTAGGGGGGGAGAGACCCAGTACTTC.